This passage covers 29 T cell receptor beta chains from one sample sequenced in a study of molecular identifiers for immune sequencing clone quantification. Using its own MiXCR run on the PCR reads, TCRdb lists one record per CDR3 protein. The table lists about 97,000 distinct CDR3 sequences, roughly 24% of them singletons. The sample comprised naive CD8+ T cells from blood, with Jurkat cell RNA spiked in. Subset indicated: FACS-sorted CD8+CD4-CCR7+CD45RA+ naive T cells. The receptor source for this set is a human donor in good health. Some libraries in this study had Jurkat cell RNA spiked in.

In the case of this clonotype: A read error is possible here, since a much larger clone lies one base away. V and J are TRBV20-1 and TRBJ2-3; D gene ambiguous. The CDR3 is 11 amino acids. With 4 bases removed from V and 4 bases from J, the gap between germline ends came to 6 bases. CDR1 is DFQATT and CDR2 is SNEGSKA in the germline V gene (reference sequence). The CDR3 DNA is TGCAGTGCTACCCCCGCAGATACGCAGTATTTT. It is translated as CSATPADTQYF.

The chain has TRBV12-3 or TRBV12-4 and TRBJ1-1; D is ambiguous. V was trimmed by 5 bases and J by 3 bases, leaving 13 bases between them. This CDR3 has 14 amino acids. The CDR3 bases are TGTGCCAGCAGTGCCGTGAAGGTGGACACTGAAGCTTTCTTT. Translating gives CASSAVKVDTEAFF.

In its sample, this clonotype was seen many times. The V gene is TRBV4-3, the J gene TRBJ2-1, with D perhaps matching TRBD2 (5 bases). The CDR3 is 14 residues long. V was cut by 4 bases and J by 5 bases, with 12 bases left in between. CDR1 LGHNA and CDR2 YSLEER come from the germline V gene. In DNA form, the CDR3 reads TGCGCCAGCAGCCCCTACCACGGGAACAATGAGCAGTTCTTC. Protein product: CASSPYHGNNEQFF.

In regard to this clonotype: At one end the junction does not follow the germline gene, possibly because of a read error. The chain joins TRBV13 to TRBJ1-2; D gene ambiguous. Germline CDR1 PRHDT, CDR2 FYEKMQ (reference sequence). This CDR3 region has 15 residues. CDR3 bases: TGTGCCAACAGCTCCAGACTCCTTCCCCATTATGACTACACCTTC. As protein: CANSSRLLPHYDYTF. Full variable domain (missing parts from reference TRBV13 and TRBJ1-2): AAGVIQSPRHLIKEKRETATLKCYPIPRHDTVYWYQQGPGQDPQFLISFYEKMQSDKGSIPDRFSAQQFSDYHSELNMSSLELGDSALYFCANSSRLLPHYDYTFGSGTRLTVV.

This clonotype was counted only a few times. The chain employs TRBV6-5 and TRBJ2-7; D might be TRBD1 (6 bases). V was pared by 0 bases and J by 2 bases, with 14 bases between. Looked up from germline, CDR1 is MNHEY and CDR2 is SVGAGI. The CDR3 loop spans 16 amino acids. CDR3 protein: CASSYSVGRGPYEQYF. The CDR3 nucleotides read TGTGCCAGCAGTTACTCTGTGGGCAGGGGACCCTACGAGCAGTACTTC.

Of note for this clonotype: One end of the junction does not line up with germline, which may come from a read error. The CDR3 protein is CASSFTEQGYQPLHF. The CDR3 coding sequence is TGTGCCAGCAGCTTTACCGAACAGGGGTATCAGCCCCTGCATTTT. This chain links TRBV7-9 with TRBJ1-5, with TRBD1 matching over 7 bases. Germline loops: CDR1 SEHNR, CDR2 FQNEAQ (reference sequence). CDR3 size: 15 residues. Drawing the rest from reference TRBV7-9 and TRBJ1-5, the complete variable domain is DTGVSQNPRHKITKRGQNVTFRCDPISEHNRLYWYRQTLGQGPEFLTYFQNEAQLEKSRLLSDRFSAERPKGSFSTLEIQRTEQGDSAMYLCASSFTEQGYQPLHFGDGTRLSIL.

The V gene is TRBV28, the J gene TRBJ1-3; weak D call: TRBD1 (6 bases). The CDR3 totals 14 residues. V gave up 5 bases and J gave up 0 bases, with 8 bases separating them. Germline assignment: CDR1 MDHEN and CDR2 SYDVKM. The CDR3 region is CASSEQGSGNTIYF. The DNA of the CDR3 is TGTGCCAGCAGTGAACAGGGCTCTGGAAACACCATATATTTT.

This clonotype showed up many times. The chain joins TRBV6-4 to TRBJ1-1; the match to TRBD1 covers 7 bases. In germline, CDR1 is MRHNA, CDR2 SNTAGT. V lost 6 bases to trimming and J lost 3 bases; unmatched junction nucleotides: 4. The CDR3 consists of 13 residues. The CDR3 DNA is TGTGCCAGCAGCGGACAGGCGGACACTGAAGCTTTCTTT. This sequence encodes CASSGQADTEAFF.

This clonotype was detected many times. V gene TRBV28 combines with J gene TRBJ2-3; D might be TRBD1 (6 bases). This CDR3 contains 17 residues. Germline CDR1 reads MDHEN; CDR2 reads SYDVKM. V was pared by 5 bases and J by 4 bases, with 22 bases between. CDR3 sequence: CASSLQGRLEAADTQYF. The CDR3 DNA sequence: TGTGCCAGCAGTCTTCAGGGGCGGCTAGAAGCGGCAGATACGCAGTATTTT. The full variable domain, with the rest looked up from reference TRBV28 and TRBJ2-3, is DVKVTQSSRYLVKRTGEKVFLECVQDMDHENMFWYRQDPGLGLRLIYFSYDVKMKEKGDIPEGYSVSREKKERFSLILESASTNQTSMYLCASSLQGRLEAADTQYFGPGTRLTVL.

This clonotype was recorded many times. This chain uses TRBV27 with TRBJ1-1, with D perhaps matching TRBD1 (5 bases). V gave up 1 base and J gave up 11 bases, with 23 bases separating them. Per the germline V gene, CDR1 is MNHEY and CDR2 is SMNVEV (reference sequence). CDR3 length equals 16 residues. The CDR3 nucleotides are TGTGCCAGCAGTTTATTAGCCCCGGCAGGGCAGTCGGAGGCTTTCTTT. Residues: CASSLLAPAGQSEAFF.

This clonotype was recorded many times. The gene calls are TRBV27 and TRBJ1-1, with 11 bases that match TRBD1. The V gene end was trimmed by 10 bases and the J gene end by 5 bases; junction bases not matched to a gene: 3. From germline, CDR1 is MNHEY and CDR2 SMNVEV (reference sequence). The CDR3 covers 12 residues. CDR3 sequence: CAIGTGGTEAFF. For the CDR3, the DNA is TGTGCCATAGGGACAGGGGGAACTGAAGCTTTCTTT.

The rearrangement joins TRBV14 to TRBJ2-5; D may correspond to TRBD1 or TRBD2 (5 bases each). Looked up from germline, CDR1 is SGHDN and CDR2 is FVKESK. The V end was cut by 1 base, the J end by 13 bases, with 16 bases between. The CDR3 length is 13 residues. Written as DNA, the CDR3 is TGTGCCAGCAGCCAAGGCCACGGGGCGTCCCGGTACTTC. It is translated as CASSQGHGASRYF.

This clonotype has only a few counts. The CDR3 DNA is TGCGCCAGCAGCCAAGGGGCTAGCGGGACTACAGATACGCAGTATTTT. This codes for CASSQGASGTTDTQYF. The chain couples TRBV4-3 to TRBJ2-3; 9 bases map to TRBD2. This CDR3 is built from 16 residues. V dropped 1 base and J dropped 3; count of bases not matched to a gene: 5. CDR1 and CDR2 (germline): LGHNA, YSLEER.

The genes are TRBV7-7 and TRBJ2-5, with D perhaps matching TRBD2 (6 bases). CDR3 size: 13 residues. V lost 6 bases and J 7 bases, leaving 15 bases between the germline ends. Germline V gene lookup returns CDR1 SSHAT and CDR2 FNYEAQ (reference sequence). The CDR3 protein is CASRAGPGGTQYF. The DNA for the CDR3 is TGTGCCAGCAGGGCCGGGCCCGGGGGGACCCAGTACTTC.

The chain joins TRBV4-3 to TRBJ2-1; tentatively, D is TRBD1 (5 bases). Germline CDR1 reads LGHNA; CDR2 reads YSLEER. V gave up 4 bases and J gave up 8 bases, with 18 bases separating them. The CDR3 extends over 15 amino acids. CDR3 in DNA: TGCGCCAGCAGCCCGGACAACGTAAATGTCGATGAGCAGTTCTTC. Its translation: CASSPDNVNVDEQFF.

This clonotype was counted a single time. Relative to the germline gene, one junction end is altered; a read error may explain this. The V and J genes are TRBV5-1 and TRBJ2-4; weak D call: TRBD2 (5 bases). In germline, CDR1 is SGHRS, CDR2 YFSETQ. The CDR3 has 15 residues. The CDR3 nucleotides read TGCACCAGCAGCGGAGTAGACCTACCCAAAAACATTCAGTACTTC. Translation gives CTSSGVDLPKNIQYF.

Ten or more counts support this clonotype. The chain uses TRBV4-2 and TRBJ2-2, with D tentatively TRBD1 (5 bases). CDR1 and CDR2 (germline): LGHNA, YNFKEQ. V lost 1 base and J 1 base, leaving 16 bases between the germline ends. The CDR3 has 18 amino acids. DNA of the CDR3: TGTGCCAGCAGCCAAGTCTTCAGGACGGACAAGAACACCGGGGAGCTGTTTTTT. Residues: CASSQVFRTDKNTGELFF.

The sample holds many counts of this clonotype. CDR3 bases: TGTGCCAGCAGTGAACCCTCGGACAGTAACGACGAGCAGTACTTC. Residues: CASSEPSDSNDEQYF. The chain employs TRBV25-1 and TRBJ2-7; D perhaps matches TRBD1 (6 bases). CDR1 MGHDK and CDR2 SYGVNS come from the germline V gene. The CDR3 is 15 amino acids. V gave up 2 bases and J gave up 5 bases, with 16 bases separating them.

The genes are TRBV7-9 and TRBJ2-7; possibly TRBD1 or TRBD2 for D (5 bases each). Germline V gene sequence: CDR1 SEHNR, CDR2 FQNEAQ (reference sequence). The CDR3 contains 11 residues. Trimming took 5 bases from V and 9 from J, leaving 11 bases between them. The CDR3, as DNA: TGTGCCAGCAGCCTCTGGGACGTGCAGTACTTC. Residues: CASSLWDVQYF. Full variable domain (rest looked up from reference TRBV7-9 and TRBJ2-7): DTGVSQNPRHKITKRGQNVTFRCDPISEHNRLYWYRQTLGQGPEFLTYFQNEAQLEKSRLLSDRFSAERPKGSFSTLEIQRTEQGDSAMYLCASSLWDVQYFGPGTRLTVT.

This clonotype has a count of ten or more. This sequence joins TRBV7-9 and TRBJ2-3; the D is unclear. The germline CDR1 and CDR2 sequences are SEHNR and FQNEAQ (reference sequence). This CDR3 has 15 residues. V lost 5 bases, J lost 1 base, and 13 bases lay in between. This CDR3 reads CASSPTSAGTDTQYF. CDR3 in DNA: TGTGCCAGCAGCCCCACCAGCGCGGGCACAGATACGCAGTATTTT.

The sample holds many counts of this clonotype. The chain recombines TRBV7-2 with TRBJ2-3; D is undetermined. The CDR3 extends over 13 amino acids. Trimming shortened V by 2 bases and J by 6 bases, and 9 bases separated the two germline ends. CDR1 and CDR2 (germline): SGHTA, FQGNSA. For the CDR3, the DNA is TGTGCCAGCAGCTTAATCACGACGGATACGCAGTATTTT. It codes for CASSLITTDTQYF. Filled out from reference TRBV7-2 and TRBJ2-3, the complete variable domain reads GAGVSQSPSNKVTEKGKDVELRCDPISGHTALYWYRQSLGQGLEFLIYFQGNSAPDKSGLPSDRFSAERTGGSVSTLTIQRTQQEDSAVYLCASSLITTDTQYFGPGTRLTVL.

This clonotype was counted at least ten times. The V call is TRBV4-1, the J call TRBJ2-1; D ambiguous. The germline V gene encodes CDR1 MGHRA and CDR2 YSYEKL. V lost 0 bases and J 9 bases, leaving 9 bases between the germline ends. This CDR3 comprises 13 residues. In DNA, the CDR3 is TGCGCCAGCAGCCAAGAATATAGGCCTGAGCAGTTCTTC. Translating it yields CASSQEYRPEQFF.

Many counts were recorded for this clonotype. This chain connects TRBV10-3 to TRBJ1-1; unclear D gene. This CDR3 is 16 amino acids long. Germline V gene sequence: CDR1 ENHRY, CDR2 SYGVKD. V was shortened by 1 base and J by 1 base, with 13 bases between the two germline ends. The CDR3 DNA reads TGTGCCATCAGTGAGTTGAGTGCTAAAGGGAACACTGAAGCTTTCTTT. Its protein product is CAISELSAKGNTEAFF.

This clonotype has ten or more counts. CDR3 protein: CAWSTDRGSDTEAFF. CDR3 nucleotides: TGTGCCTGGAGTACCGACAGGGGGTCGGACACTGAAGCTTTCTTT. The rearrangement links TRBV30 to TRBJ1-1; TRBD1 agrees at 9 bases. The CDR3 is 15 residues long. Germline V CDR1 and CDR2: GTSNPN, SVGIG (reference sequence). With 2 bases clipped from V and 3 bases from J, the junction kept 7 bases outside the gene matches.

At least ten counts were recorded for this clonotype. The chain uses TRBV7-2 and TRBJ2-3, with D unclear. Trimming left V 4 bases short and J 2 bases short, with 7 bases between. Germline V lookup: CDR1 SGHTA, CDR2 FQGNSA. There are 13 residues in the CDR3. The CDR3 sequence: CASSSVLTDTQYF. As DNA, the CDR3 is TGTGCCAGCAGCTCGGTGCTCACAGATACGCAGTATTTT.

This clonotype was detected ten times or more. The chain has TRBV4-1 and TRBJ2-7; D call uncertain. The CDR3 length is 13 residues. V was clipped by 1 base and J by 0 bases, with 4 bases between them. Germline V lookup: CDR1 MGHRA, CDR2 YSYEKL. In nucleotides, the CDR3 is TGCGCCAGCAGCCAAGTAAGCTCCTACGAGCAGTACTTC. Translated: CASSQVSSYEQYF.

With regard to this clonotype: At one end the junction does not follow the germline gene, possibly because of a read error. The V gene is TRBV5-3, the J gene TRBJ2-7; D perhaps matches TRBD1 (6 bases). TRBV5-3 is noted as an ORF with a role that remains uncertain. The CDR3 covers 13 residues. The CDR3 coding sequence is TGTGCCAGCAGCTTGGGGGCACCCTACGCGCAGTACTTC. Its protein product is CASSLGAPYAQYF.

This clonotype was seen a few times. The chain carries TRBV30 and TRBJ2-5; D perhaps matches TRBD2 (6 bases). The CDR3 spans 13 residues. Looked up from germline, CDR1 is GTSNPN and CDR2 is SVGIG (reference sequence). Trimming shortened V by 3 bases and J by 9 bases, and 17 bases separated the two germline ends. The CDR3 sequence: CAWSRSTGEPQYF. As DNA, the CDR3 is TGTGCCTGGAGCAGGAGTACGGGGGAGCCCCAGTACTTC. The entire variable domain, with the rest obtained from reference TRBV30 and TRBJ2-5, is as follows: SQTIHQWPATLVQPVGSPLSLECTVEGTSNPNLYWYRQAAGRGLQLLFYSVGIGQISSEVPQNLSASRPQDRQFILSSKKLLLSDSGFYLCAWSRSTGEPQYFGPGTRLLVL.

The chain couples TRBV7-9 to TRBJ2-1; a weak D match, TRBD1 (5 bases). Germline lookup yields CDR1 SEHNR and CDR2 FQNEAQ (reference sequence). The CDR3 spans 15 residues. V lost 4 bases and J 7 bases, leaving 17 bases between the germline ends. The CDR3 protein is CASSYDSTYLNEQFF. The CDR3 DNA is TGTGCCAGCAGCTACGACAGTACATACCTAAATGAGCAGTTCTTC.